The rows below give T cell receptor beta chains drawn from one sample of a study of blood T cell repertoires in COVID-19. TCRdb's copy holds only in-frame clones and misses some; the assay was immunoSEQ multiplex PCR. Seen here are 65,000 to 90,000 clones, about 86% observed once, and the top ten hold 5.5% to 7%. The material sequenced was peripheral blood. The receptors were gathered from an older man with COVID-19, enrolled during active disease. Each CDR3 is given with its conserved first and last residue.

J gene,V gene,CDR3 protein
TRBJ1-5,TRBV6-4,CASSSGRGQPQHF
TRBJ2-3,TRBV6-5,CASSRGWGTDTQYF
TRBJ2-3,TRBV7-9,CASSLGSGGDLKIPDTQYF
TRBJ1-1,TRBV11-1,CASSLPGQHYIEAFF
TRBJ1-2,TRBV6-5,CASMGADLLYGYTF
TRBJ1-1,TRBV28,CASRSGQENTEAFF
TRBJ2-7,TRBV7-3,CASSLMEGTEQYF
TRBJ1-5,TRBV6-6,CASSYLVLSSNQPQHF
TRBJ1-2,TRBV6-6,CASSSTGGGGYTF
TRBJ2-5,TRBV6-1,CASSSPDPGAQYF
TRBJ2-3,TRBV19,CASSDPRGARDTQYF
TRBJ2-3,TRBV5-5,CASSRWTSGSTDTQYF
TRBJ1-5,TRBV5-1,CASSLGEIATGSNQPQHF
TRBJ1-2,TRBV7-3,CASSPDRSYGYTF
TRBJ2-2,TRBV28,CASSSGLASGGELFF
TRBJ2-3,TRBV7-3,CASSSLAGATQYF
TRBJ1-4,TRBV5-6,CASSLQQWSEKLFF
TRBJ1-1,TRBV10-3,CAISEREGEAFF
TRBJ2-7,TRBV5-4,CASSPGTWDGYEQYF
TRBJ1-1,TRBV28,CASSPGPPRMNTEAFF
TRBJ2-7,TRBV19,CASSRDSSNEQYF
TRBJ2-7,TRBV11-2,CASSLGGPYEQYF
TRBJ2-7,TRBV2,CASSVTSGYEQYF
TRBJ1-5,TRBV14,CASSQGGGNQPQHF
TRBJ2-2,TRBV25-1,CASSESQRGTGELFF
TRBJ1-3,TRBV7-2,CASSGRGGAEGNTIYF
TRBJ1-2,TRBV28,CASRRTALHGYTF
TRBJ1-5,TRBV19,CASKEKGNSNQPQHF
TRBJ2-1,TRBV7-2,CASSLRTGGESQFF
TRBJ1-2,TRBV12-2,CASRWPGGSYGYTF
TRBJ1-2,TRBV12-3/TRBV12-4,CASSVGTGNGYTF
TRBJ2-3,TRBV14,CASRPDRAGDTQYF
TRBJ1-1,TRBV7-3,CASSLTWATTEAFF
TRBJ1-1,TRBV5-1,CASSSDRGRTEAFF
TRBJ1-6,TRBV4-1,CASSQDRAGRSPLHF
TRBJ1-3,TRBV19,CASSIGPTVASGNTIYF
TRBJ2-5,TRBV2,CASSTGRGETQYF
TRBJ1-1,TRBV11-2,CASSLVATEAFF
TRBJ2-4,TRBV2,CASSPGWRLTKNIQYF
TRBJ1-5,TRBV19,CASSIRAGHSNQPQHF
TRBJ2-7,TRBV27,CASSPRDRANEQYF
TRBJ2-3,TRBV5-1,CASSFRLAADTQYF
TRBJ2-1,TRBV7-9,CASSLVSGGARNEQFF
TRBJ1-5,TRBV7-2,CASSPVSTGAQHF
TRBJ2-2,TRBV2,CASSGSLLSVFF
TRBJ2-2,TRBV15,CATSRDPSGVRFVFF
TRBJ1-3,TRBV6-5,CASRQGQVSRNTIYF
TRBJ2-5,TRBV2,CASSEEASGDSSETQYF
TRBJ2-7,TRBV5-6,CASSFGTGSYEQYF
TRBJ1-2,TRBV28,CASSLPRQPPRNYGYTF
TRBJ1-5,TRBV15,CATSRLSGTGNQPQHF
TRBJ1-2,TRBV10-3,CAINPGTGGAEYGYTF